Listed below are T cell receptor beta chains from one sample, sequenced in a study of PD-L1 blockade in urothelial cancer. The table came from immunoSEQ multiplex PCR; TCRdb's copy has only in-frame clones and leaves some out. The table lists about 84,000 clones, 90% of them singletons. Sequenced here: PBMCs, sampled around atezolizumab (anti-PD-L1) treatment. The receptors stem from a man aged 60-69 years with urothelial cancer. Both conserved end residues are part of each CDR3. The order of the fields is D gene, V gene, clone size, J gene, CDR3 DNA, CDR3 protein. The D gene is left open where the match is weak. Size is stated for part of the rows, as once, few or many counts, or as a class when the clone is expanded.

TRBD1	TRBV7-2	NA	TRBJ1-2	TGTGCCAGCAGCTTAGCAGGGGGCGCGTGGGGCTACACCTTC	CASSLAGGAWGYTF
NA	TRBV18	NA	TRBJ2-3	TGTGCCAGCTCCCCCCGGAATAGCGGATTCACAGATACGCAGTATTTT	CASSPRNSGFTDTQYF
NA	TRBV7-2	NA	TRBJ2-7	TGTGCCAGCAGCTTCCAGATGACCTACGAGCAGTACTTC	CASSFQMTYEQYF
NA	TRBV2	NA	TRBJ1-2	TGTGCCAGCAGTGGGGGAGGGGGGAACCCCTATGGCTACACCTTC	CASSGGGGNPYGYTF
NA	TRBV19	NA	TRBJ1-1	TGTGCCAGTAGCGGACAGATGAACACTGAAGCTTTCTTT	CASSGQMNTEAFF
NA	TRBV6-5	NA	TRBJ2-3	TGTGCCAGCAGTTACGGAGGACTTAGCACAGATACGCAGTATTTT	CASSYGGLSTDTQYF
NA	TRBV10-3	NA	TRBJ2-1	TGTGCCATCAGTGAGTCAACGGGGAATGAGCAGTTCTTC	CAISESTGNEQFF
NA	TRBV6-5	NA	TRBJ1-5	TGTGCCAGCAGCCCCGAGGGGGTGGGCAATCAGCCCCAGCATTTT	CASSPEGVGNQPQHF
TRBD1	TRBV7-2	NA	TRBJ2-4	TGTGCCAGCAGCGCTCGGACAGGGGGAGGGTACATTCAGTACTTC	CASSARTGGGYIQYF
NA	TRBV19	NA	TRBJ2-1	TGTGCCAGTAGTATAGGCCCAGGGACCTACAATGAGCAGTTCTTC	CASSIGPGTYNEQFF
NA	TRBV6-5	NA	TRBJ1-2	TGTGCCAGCAGTCGGGATGAGGGACTTAACTATGGCTACACCTTC	CASSRDEGLNYGYTF
NA	TRBV29-1	NA	TRBJ2-1	TGCAGCGCTGGGGGCTTTATTGGGGGGGAGACTGAGCAGTTCTTC	CSAGGFIGGETEQFF
NA	TRBV6-1	NA	TRBJ1-2	TGTGCCAGCAGTGCCTCTCCGTCAGGGGCCATTCGTTCTGGCTACACCTTC	CASSASPSGAIRSGYTF
TRBD1	TRBV6-5	few	TRBJ1-1	TGTGCCAGCAGGGAGCGGACAGGGGGCACTGAAGCTTTCTTT	CASRERTGGTEAFF
NA	TRBV29-1	NA	TRBJ1-2	TGCAGCGTTGGTGGTAGGGGTGGCTACACCTTC	CSVGGRGGYTF
NA	TRBV30	NA	TRBJ2-4	TGTGCCTGGCGTTTTACAGGAAACATTCAGTACTTC	CAWRFTGNIQYF
TRBD1	TRBV15	once	TRBJ1-2	TGTGCCACCAGCAGGGGACAGGGGGTGAGGGACTATGGCTACACCTTC	CATSRGQGVRDYGYTF
TRBD1	TRBV6-1	NA	TRBJ1-2	TGTGCCAGCAGATCAGGGGGCCTCTTTGGCTACACCTTC	CASRSGGLFGYTF
TRBD1	TRBV5-5	NA	TRBJ1-2	TGTGCCAGCAGCCCTGGAGGGACAGGGGGCTTTGGCTACACCTTC	CASSPGGTGGFGYTF
TRBD1	TRBV5-1	NA	TRBJ1-2	TGCGCCAGCAGACCGACAGGGGTAAAGGGCTATGGCTACACCTTC	CASRPTGVKGYGYTF
NA	TRBV4-3	NA	TRBJ2-7	TGCGCCAGCAGCCAATCCTTGACAGGATCCTACGAGCAGTACTTC	CASSQSLTGSYEQYF
TRBD1	TRBV25-1	NA	TRBJ1-2	TGTGCCAGCACCGAGGGCAGGGGGAGCGGCTACACCTTC	CASTEGRGSGYTF
NA	TRBV15	NA	TRBJ1-3	TGTGCCACCAGCGATTCTATGGGGGGGCACGGAAACACCATATATTTT	CATSDSMGGHGNTIYF
TRBD1	TRBV6-5	NA	TRBJ1-5	TGTGCCAGCAGTAAGGGGGCAGACAATCAGCCCCAGCATTTT	CASSKGADNQPQHF
NA	TRBV7-2	NA	TRBJ1-5	TGTGCCAGCAGCTTAGCCGGGACATCAAATCAGCCCCAGCATTTT	CASSLAGTSNQPQHF
NA	TRBV7-2	NA	TRBJ2-7	TGTGCCAGCAGCTCGCCACCGCTAGTCTTGCAGTACTTC	CASSSPPLVLQYF
NA	TRBV29-1	NA	TRBJ1-3	TGCAGCGTGAATGACAGGCTAAACACCATATATTTT	CSVNDRLNTIYF
NA	TRBV5-1	NA	TRBJ2-3	TGCGCCAGCAGCTTGATGAACCCTACACGCGGCGCAGATACGCAGTATTTT	CASSLMNPTRGADTQYF
TRBD1	TRBV6-1	NA	TRBJ2-6	TGTGCCAGCAGTGAATCGTACAGGGGGCTTTCTGGGGCCAACGTCCTGACTTTC	CASSESYRGLSGANVLTF
TRBD2	TRBV7-9	NA	TRBJ2-3	TGTGCCAGCAGCTTACAAAGCGGGGGGGCCGGAGATACGCAGTATTTT	CASSLQSGGAGDTQYF
NA	TRBV30	NA	TRBJ1-1	TGTGCCTGGACCTTCGGGGGGGCCGTACGCACTGAAGCTTTCTTT	CAWTFGGAVRTEAFF
TRBD1	TRBV7-2	NA	TRBJ1-6	TGTGCCAGCAGCTTGACAGGGAGGAATTCACCCCTCCACTTT	CASSLTGRNSPLHF
TRBD1	TRBV6-6	NA	TRBJ2-7	TGTGCCAGCAGTTCCCCGGGACAGGGGTCGCGCGAGCAGTACTTC	CASSSPGQGSREQYF
TRBD1	TRBV2	NA	TRBJ2-5	TGTGCCAGCAGTGAAACCACCGGGACAGGGGGCGAAAGTGAAGAGACCCAGTACTTC	CASSETTGTGGESEETQYF
NA	TRBV10-1	NA	TRBJ2-5	TGCGCCAGCAGTGAGTCGAGTTCCTACGGGGGCCAAGAGACCCAGTACTTC	CASSESSSYGGQETQYF
NA	TRBV28	NA	TRBJ1-2	TGTGCCAGCAGTTTTGGGGGGGCGGGCTATGGCTACACCTTC	CASSFGGAGYGYTF
TRBD1	TRBV5-4	NA	TRBJ2-3	TGTGCCAGCAGCTTGGAGTCGGCCAGGGGGTTTTCAGATACGCAGTATTTT	CASSLESARGFSDTQYF
TRBD1	TRBV14	NA	TRBJ2-1	TGTGCCAGCAGCCAAACACAGGGGAGTGAGCAGTTCTTC	CASSQTQGSEQFF
TRBD2	TRBV4-2	NA	TRBJ2-1	TGTGCCAGCAGCCAAGATCAGGCGTTAGCGGGAGGTAATGAGCAGTTCTTC	CASSQDQALAGGNEQFF
NA	TRBV19	few	TRBJ1-1	TGTGCCAGTAGCCCTACCTTGGACAGATTGAACACTGAAGCTTTCTTT	CASSPTLDRLNTEAFF
NA	TRBV19	NA	TRBJ1-2	TGTGCCAGTAGTATAGGGACAGTCTCCTATGGCTACACCTTC	CASSIGTVSYGYTF
TRBD1	TRBV4-3	NA	TRBJ1-2	TGCGCCAGCAGCCTACGGGACAGGGGAAAGGGAGATGGCTACACCTTC	CASSLRDRGKGDGYTF
TRBD1	TRBV30	NA	TRBJ1-3	TGTGCCTGGAGTGTACAGACAGGGGGAAGCCGCACCATATATTTT	CAWSVQTGGSRTIYF
TRBD1	TRBV7-9	NA	TRBJ2-1	TGTGCCAGCAGCTTAGCCGGACAGGGGGCGTTCTACAATGAGCAGTTCTTC	CASSLAGQGAFYNEQFF
TRBD2	TRBV9	NA	TRBJ2-5	TGTGCCAGCAGCGTGACCGGGAGGGAGGAGACCCAGTACTTC	CASSVTGREETQYF
TRBD2	TRBV5-4	NA	TRBJ2-1	TGTGCCAGCAGCCCGGGACTAGCGGGAGGGGGGGATGAGCAGTTCTTC	CASSPGLAGGGDEQFF
NA	TRBV19	NA	TRBJ1-5	TGTGCCAGTAACGAACAGGGCTTTAATCAGCCCCAGCATTTT	CASNEQGFNQPQHF
TRBD1	TRBV7-9	NA	TRBJ1-5	TGTGCCAGCACTGGACAGGGGAATCAGCCCCAGCATTTT	CASTGQGNQPQHF
NA	TRBV7-9	NA	TRBJ1-2	TGTGCCAGCAGCCCCAGGGGTGGGGACTATGGCTACACCTTC	CASSPRGGDYGYTF
TRBD1	TRBV4-3	NA	TRBJ2-3	TGCGCCAGCAGCCAACCTAACAGGGGATACACAGATACGCAGTATTTT	CASSQPNRGYTDTQYF
NA	TRBV11-2	few	TRBJ2-4	TGTGCCAGCAGCTTAGGCGCGGAAAACATTCAGTACTTC	CASSLGAENIQYF
TRBD1	TRBV4-2	NA	TRBJ2-7	TGTGCCAGCAGCCTTACCGGGACAGGGGGATACGAGCAGTACTTC	CASSLTGTGGYEQYF
NA	TRBV2	NA	TRBJ2-3	TGTGCCAGTAGACTGGACATAACTAGCACAGATACGCAGTATTTT	CASRLDITSTDTQYF
NA	TRBV19	few	TRBJ1-3	TGTGCCAGTAGTATCGCGGCCTCTGGAAACACCATATATTTT	CASSIAASGNTIYF